This is a list of T cell receptor beta chains from one sample in a study of T cell changes during pregnancy in multiple sclerosis. Method: immunoSEQ multiplex PCR; TCRdb's copy keeps in-frame clones and lacks some. Seen here are 90,000 to 100,000 clones, 90% to 95% observed once, and the top ten hold approximately 2%. This material consisted of peripheral blood, taken after pregnancy. The receptor source for this set is a female donor in good health, enrolled as a control in a pregnancy study. Each CDR3 is given with its conserved first and last residue. The D gene is left open where the match is weak. The listing skips clone size in some rows; elsewhere it reads once, few, many or a size class.

v_call	d_call	j_call	clone_size	cdr3_aa	cdr3_nt
TRBV29-1	-	TRBJ2-2	-	CSVALTANTGELFF	TGCAGCGTGGCCCTAACAGCGAACACCGGGGAGCTGTTTTTT
TRBV29-1	TRBD1	TRBJ2-7	once	CSVVKGGHEQYF	TGCAGCGTTGTAAAAGGGGGCCACGAGCAGTACTTC
TRBV11-3	TRBD1	TRBJ2-3	-	CASSFSGTGLDTQYF	TGTGCCAGCAGCTTCTCCGGGACAGGGCTAGATACGCAGTATTTT
TRBV6-5	TRBD1	TRBJ2-7	once	CASSYSGQGIYEQYF	TGTGCCAGCAGTTACTCAGGACAGGGAATCTACGAGCAGTACTTC
TRBV4-1	-	TRBJ2-7	-	CASSQDQRGGYEQYF	TGCGCCAGCAGCCAAGATCAGAGGGGGGGCTACGAGCAGTACTTC
TRBV23-1	-	TRBJ1-5	-	CASSHHREGNQPQHF	TGCGCCAGCAGTCATCACAGGGAGGGGAATCAGCCCCAGCATTTT
TRBV27	TRBD2	TRBJ2-7	-	CASSAGTNTYEQYF	TGTGCCAGCAGCGCCGGGACTAACACCTACGAGCAGTACTTC
TRBV11-2	TRBD1	TRBJ2-7	-	CASSLAGGLLYEQYF	TGTGCCAGCAGCTTAGCAGGGGGCCTCCTCTACGAGCAGTACTTC
TRBV4-2	-	TRBJ2-3	-	CASSQEDRTDTQYF	TGTGCCAGCAGCCAAGAGGACAGAACAGATACGCAGTATTTT
TRBV9	TRBD1	TRBJ1-1	-	CASSAGTGGSRGNSEAFF	TGTGCCAGCAGCGCCGGGACAGGGGGCTCCAGAGGCAATTCCGAAGCTTTCTTT
TRBV19	TRBD1	TRBJ1-2	-	CASRAGGDGYTF	TGTGCCAGTAGGGCAGGGGGCGATGGCTACACCTTC
TRBV30	-	TRBJ2-3	-	CAWSAGVSTDTQYF	TGTGCCTGGAGTGCAGGGGTGAGCACAGATACGCAGTATTTT
TRBV5-1	TRBD1	TRBJ1-1	few	CASSLYFSLQGTTEAFF	TGCGCCAGCAGCTTGTATTTTTCCCTACAGGGGACCACTGAAGCTTTCTTT
TRBV30	TRBD1	TRBJ2-7	-	CAWSGDRENYEQYF	TGTGCCTGGAGTGGGGACAGGGAAAATTACGAGCAGTACTTC
TRBV10-2	TRBD2	TRBJ2-3	-	CASSGLAGGDTQYF	TGCGCCAGCAGTGGGCTAGCGGGGGGAGATACGCAGTATTTT
TRBV5-1	-	TRBJ2-5	-	CASSLSRDETQYF	TGCGCCAGCAGCTTGTCGCGGGATGAGACCCAGTACTTC
TRBV2	-	TRBJ1-2	-	CASSHRQDYGYTF	TGTGCCAGCAGTCACCGACAGGACTATGGCTACACCTTC
TRBV19	-	TRBJ1-5	-	CASIDRFLNQPQHF	TGTGCCAGTATTGACAGATTCCTCAATCAGCCCCAGCATTTT
TRBV21-1	-	TRBJ1-2	-	CASSVPGTYGYTF	TGTGCCAGCAGCGTTCCGGGAACCTATGGCTACACCTTC
TRBV2	-	TRBJ1-1	-	CATLQGPNTEAFF	TGTGCCACCCTCCAGGGCCCGAACACTGAAGCTTTCTTT
TRBV5-8	-	TRBJ2-3	-	CASSPGYF	TGTGCCAGCAGCCCAGGGTATTTT
TRBV15	TRBD2	TRBJ2-7	-	CATSGVMAGATLNEQYF	TGTGCCACCAGCGGGGTTATGGCGGGAGCAACCTTAAACGAGCAGTACTTC
TRBV27	-	TRBJ2-1	-	CASSFTTSSRYNEQFF	TGTGCCAGCAGTTTCACCACAAGTTCTAGATACAATGAGCAGTTCTTC
TRBV6-5	TRBD1	TRBJ1-2	-	CASSPTGVANYGYTF	TGTGCCAGCAGTCCAACAGGGGTTGCTAACTATGGCTACACCTTC
TRBV28	-	TRBJ2-4	-	CASSFHRVRGLAKNIQYF	TGTGCCAGCAGTTTCCACAGGGTCCGAGGGCTAGCCAAAAACATTCAGTACTTC
TRBV5-1	TRBD1	TRBJ2-1	-	CASSLAPGGPYNEQFF	TGCGCCAGCAGCTTGGCCCCAGGGGGCCCCTACAATGAGCAGTTCTTC
TRBV19	TRBD2	TRBJ2-4	-	CASSIGPGGPKNIQYF	TGTGCCAGTAGTATCGGCCCGGGGGGGCCCAAAAACATTCAGTACTTC
TRBV7-8	TRBD2	TRBJ2-1	-	CASSLVEAGTYNEQFF	TGTGCCAGCAGCTTAGTCGAAGCGGGAACGTACAATGAGCAGTTCTTC
TRBV7-7	TRBD2	TRBJ2-1	-	CASSLSAGGNNEQFF	TGTGCTAGCAGCTTATCAGCGGGGGGGAACAATGAGCAGTTCTTC
TRBV19	-	TRBJ2-7	-	CASSPIPSGSYEQYF	TGTGCCAGTAGTCCTATCCCCAGCGGTTCCTACGAGCAGTACTTC
TRBV5-6	-	TRBJ2-7	-	CASSFSQGLYEQYF	TGTGCCAGCAGCTTCAGCCAGGGACTCTACGAGCAGTACTTC
TRBV4-2	-	TRBJ2-2	-	CASSQGAEVGELFF	TGTGCCAGCAGCCAGGGGGCGGAGGTCGGGGAGCTGTTTTTT
TRBV29-1	TRBD2	TRBJ2-1	-	CSVEGPLAVGVYNEQFF	TGCAGCGTTGAAGGACCCCTAGCGGTTGGGGTTTACAATGAGCAGTTCTTC
TRBV19	TRBD2	TRBJ2-7	-	CASSIELAGGVYEQYF	TGTGCCAGTAGTATAGAGCTAGCGGGTGGCGTCTACGAGCAGTACTTC
TRBV11-2	-	TRBJ2-7	-	CASSFKSYEQYF	TGTGCCAGCAGCTTTAAGAGCTACGAGCAGTACTTC
TRBV11-2	-	TRBJ2-7	-	CASSFGGPYEQYF	TGTGCCAGCAGCTTTGGGGGCCCCTACGAGCAGTACTTC
TRBV27	-	TRBJ2-7	-	CASSEGRTGLIVDEQYF	TGTGCCAGCAGCGAGGGGAGGACAGGACTAATTGTGGACGAGCAGTACTTC
TRBV14	-	TRBJ2-7	once	CASSPHPSEQYF	TGTGCCAGCAGCCCCCATCCGAGCGAGCAGTACTTC
TRBV19	TRBD1	TRBJ2-7	-	CASSSRTGIDEQYF	TGTGCCAGTAGTTCCCGGACAGGGATTGACGAGCAGTACTTC
TRBV27	TRBD2	TRBJ2-1	-	CASSLSVAGLNEQFF	TGTGCCAGCAGTTTATCTGTAGCGGGACTCAATGAGCAGTTCTTC